This is a list of T cell receptor beta chains from one sample in a study of T cells in Graves' hyperthyroidism and ophthalmopathy. One entry per CDR3 protein results from TCRdb running MiXCR on the multiplex PCR reads. The sample lists a few hundred thousand distinct CDR3 sequences; about 14% were seen once. Material for sequencing was blood. The receptors were sampled from a woman in her thirties with Graves' ophthalmopathy. Each CDR3 is given without its conserved first and last residue.

v_gene: TRBV29-1; j_gene: TRBJ2-1; CDR3aa: SARTGPRYNEQF
v_gene: TRBV30; j_gene: TRBJ2-7; CDR3aa: AWRTGSYEQY
v_gene: TRBV20-1; j_gene: TRBJ2-1; CDR3aa: SAPGLGAGGRNEQF
v_gene: TRBV3-1; j_gene: TRBJ2-2; CDR3aa: ASAFGRWAGELF
v_gene: TRBV5-1; j_gene: TRBJ2-5; CDR3aa: ASTPLPPGGVQETQY
v_gene: TRBV7-9; j_gene: TRBJ2-7; CDR3aa: ASSRSQGGILSYEQY
v_gene: TRBV20-1; j_gene: TRBJ2-7; CDR3aa: SARLGQGTYEQY
v_gene: TRBV5-1; j_gene: TRBJ1-1; CDR3aa: TSSAIQVSTEAF
v_gene: TRBV2; j_gene: TRBJ2-7; CDR3aa: ASSEIGTSRYEQY
v_gene: TRBV6-1; j_gene: TRBJ2-1; CDR3aa: ASSQTPGGGMAGNEQF
v_gene: TRBV29-1; j_gene: TRBJ2-2; CDR3aa: SVADRGVTGELF
v_gene: TRBV7-3; j_gene: TRBJ1-1; CDR3aa: ASSSVGGPTEAF
v_gene: TRBV20-1; j_gene: TRBJ2-1; CDR3aa: SANRGVNEQF
v_gene: TRBV24-1; j_gene: TRBJ2-1; CDR3aa: ATEKSSYNEQF
v_gene: TRBV28; j_gene: TRBJ2-1; CDR3aa: ASRTGTKSYNEQF
v_gene: TRBV6-1; j_gene: TRBJ1-3; CDR3aa: ASSSAGVSGNTIY
v_gene: TRBV6-1; j_gene: TRBJ1-1; CDR3aa: ASSESVGWAPDTEAF
v_gene: TRBV5-5; j_gene: TRBJ2-6; CDR3aa: ASSQPGTGDAGANVLT
v_gene: TRBV3-1; j_gene: TRBJ1-5; CDR3aa: ASSLLINQPQH
v_gene: TRBV18; j_gene: TRBJ2-7; CDR3aa: ASSPGQGSHEQY
v_gene: TRBV6-1; j_gene: TRBJ1-2; CDR3aa: AISGQGGGYT
v_gene: TRBV6-1; j_gene: TRBJ1-5; CDR3aa: ASSYAWGLGQPQH